Presented here are 19 T cell receptor beta chains from one specimen sequenced in a study of cytomegalovirus exposure and HLA in healthy donors. PCR used 60 Vbeta primers and 13 Jbeta primers. TCRdb's table, derived via immunoSEQ multiplex PCR, lists solely in-frame clones and lacks some. The sample data list over 100,000 clones. Source material: PBMCs. The origin of the receptors is a man aged 18-30 years in good health and CMV-seronegative.

The CDR3 DNA reads TGTGCCAGCACCGCCGGGACACCGACAGATACGCAGTATTTT. The encoded protein is CASTAGTPTDTQYF. V gene TRBV28 combines with J gene TRBJ2-3, with D possibly being TRBD1 (6 bases). CDR3 length equals 14 residues. From germline, CDR1 is MDHEN and CDR2 SYDVKM. V was pared by 7 bases and J by 3 bases, with 14 bases between. Combining the CDR3 with reference TRBV28 and TRBJ2-3 gives the whole variable domain DVKVTQSSRYLVKRTGEKVFLECVQDMDHENMFWYRQDPGLGLRLIYFSYDVKMKEKGDIPEGYSVSREKKERFSLILESASTNQTSMYLCASTAGTPTDTQYFGPGTRLTVL.

The V and J genes are TRBV4-2 and TRBJ2-6; possible D gene TRBD2, 5 bases. This CDR3 region has 19 residues. The germline V and J ends were trimmed by 1 base and 1 base, with 17 bases remaining between them. CDR1 and CDR2 (germline): LGHNA, YNFKEQ. CDR3 residues: CASSQASTAGWSGANVLTF. The CDR3 region has the DNA TGTGCCAGCAGCCAAGCATCTACCGCGGGCTGGTCTGGGGCCAACGTCCTGACTTTC.

V usage is TRBV28 and J usage is TRBJ2-7; maybe TRBD2 (5 bases). This CDR3 has 15 residues. Trimming cost V 7 bases and J 7 bases, with 23 bases left between them. From germline, CDR1 is MDHEN and CDR2 SYDVKM. The CDR3 reads CASIPAAASLEEQYF. As DNA, the CDR3 is TGTGCCAGCATCCCTGCGGCGGCTAGCCTCGAGGAGCAGTACTTC.

The rearrangement links TRBV28 to TRBJ2-6, with D perhaps matching TRBD1 (6 bases). CDR1 and CDR2 from the germline V gene are MDHEN and SYDVKM. The V and J ends lost 7 bases and 0 bases respectively, with 13 bases between them. The CDR3 runs 16 residues. DNA for the CDR3: TGTGCCAGCAAAACACAGGGAACCTCTGGGGCCAACGTCCTGACTTTC. This sequence encodes CASKTQGTSGANVLTF.

Remarks on this clone: Different DNA sequences within this sample yield the same CDR3. The chain combines TRBV25-1 with TRBJ1-1; possibly TRBD1 for D (6 bases). The CDR3 has 16 amino acids. The germline V gene has CDR1 MGHDK and CDR2 SYGVNS. V lost 5 bases and J lost 2, with 18 bases in between. The CDR3 nucleotides are TGTGCCAGCAGTCCCTCGGACAGTAGCCTAAACACTGAAGCTTTCTTT. It translates to CASSPSDSSLNTEAFF.

The chain recombines TRBV9 with TRBJ1-5; TRBD1 might be the D (5 bases). Germline-derived CDR1 and CDR2 are SGDLS and YYNGEE. The CDR3 has 16 residues. V lost 4 bases, J lost 4 bases, and 18 bases lay in between. CDR3 in amino acids: CASSPRDGGMNQPQHF. The CDR3 DNA reads TGTGCCAGCAGCCCCAGGGACGGGGGGATGAATCAGCCCCAGCATTTT.

The rearrangement links TRBV4-3 to TRBJ2-3, with 9 bases that match TRBD1. Germline V CDR1 and CDR2: LGHNA, YSLEER. There are 15 residues in the CDR3. V shed 6 bases and J 2 bases; nucleotides not matched to a gene: 6. CDR3 DNA sequence: TGCGCCAGCAGTTCTACAGGGGGCCCCACAGATACGCAGTATTTT. This sequence encodes CASSSTGGPTDTQYF.

The V call is TRBV7-2, the J call TRBJ1-1; D gene ambiguous. The length of the CDR3 is 12 residues. The germline V gene has CDR1 SGHTA and CDR2 FQGNSA. Trimming stripped 4 bases from V and 3 bases from J, with 6 bases between. In DNA form, the CDR3 reads TGTGCCAGCAGCTCGACACACACTGAAGCTTTCTTT. This sequence encodes CASSSTHTEAFF. Complete variable domain (other parts from reference TRBV7-2 and TRBJ1-1): GAGVSQSPSNKVTEKGKDVELRCDPISGHTALYWYRQSLGQGLEFLIYFQGNSAPDKSGLPSDRFSAERTGGSVSTLTIQRTQQEDSAVYLCASSSTHTEAFFGQGTRLTVV.

The chain combines TRBV9 with TRBJ1-1; 8 bases agree with TRBD1. The CDR3 loop spans 13 amino acids. Germline V gene sequence: CDR1 SGDLS, CDR2 YYNGEE. The trim removed 0 bases at V and 8 bases at J, leaving 3 bases unmatched. CDR3 sequence: CASSVAGDREAFF. CDR3 coding DNA: TGTGCCAGCAGCGTAGCGGGGGACAGGGAAGCTTTCTTT.

The J gene is TRBJ2-7, the V gene TRBV29-1; TRBD1 aligns across 7 bases. The germline gives CDR1 SQVTM, CDR2 ANQGSEA. This CDR3 spans 14 amino acids. J gave up 2 bases and V 3 bases, and 7 bases lay outside the gene matches. CDR3 protein: CSVDYGTATYEQYF. CDR3 DNA sequence: TGCAGCGTTGACTATGGGACAGCCACCTACGAGCAGTACTTC.

The chain uses TRBV11-2 and TRBJ1-6; D ambiguous. Germline-derived CDR1 and CDR2 are SGHAT and FQNNGV. Trimming shortened V by 5 bases and J by 10 bases, and 12 bases separated the two germline ends. This CDR3 comprises 13 residues. For the CDR3, the DNA is TGTGCCAGCAGCCCTGCTCCCAGGTCACCCCTCCACTTT. Translated, it gives CASSPAPRSPLHF.

V gene TRBV7-2 combines with J gene TRBJ2-7, with a possible D match to TRBD1 (5 bases). Trimming removed 4 bases at V and 4 bases at J, with 8 bases between. CDR3 length equals 12 residues. The germline V gene has CDR1 SGHTA and CDR2 FQGNSA. This CDR3 reads CASSSYRYEQYF. The CDR3 DNA follows: TGTGCCAGCAGCTCATACAGGTACGAGCAGTACTTC.

The rearrangement links TRBV30 to TRBJ1-2; D is uncertain. The germline V gene encodes CDR1 GTSNPN and CDR2 SVGIG (reference sequence). The CDR3 has 13 residues. The V end was cut by 0 bases, the J end by 6 bases, with 11 bases between. DNA of the CDR3: TGTGCCTGGAGTGTAGGCGAGCGGCATGGCTACACCTTC. Protein product: CAWSVGERHGYTF. The entire variable domain, with the rest obtained from reference TRBV30 and TRBJ1-2, is as follows: SQTIHQWPATLVQPVGSPLSLECTVEGTSNPNLYWYRQAAGRGLQLLFYSVGIGQISSEVPQNLSASRPQDRQFILSSKKLLLSDSGFYLCAWSVGERHGYTFGSGTRLTVV.

This chain joins TRBV7-6 and TRBJ2-5; maybe TRBD1 (5 bases). Germline V gene sequence: CDR1 SGHVS, CDR2 FNYEAQ. This CDR3 spans 13 amino acids. V lost 3 bases, J lost 5 bases, and 10 bases lay in between. The CDR3, as DNA: TGTGCCAGCAGCTTGGGGCGGACGGAGACCCAGTACTTC. Its protein product is CASSLGRTETQYF.

The chain combines TRBV7-2 with TRBJ1-2; a weak D match, TRBD1 (6 bases). This CDR3 is 13 amino acids long. Trimming took 5 bases from V and 4 from J, leaving 11 bases between them. Germline V CDR1 and CDR2: SGHTA, FQGNSA. CDR3 bases: TGTGCCAGCAGCCCGGACAGCAGCTATGGCTACACCTTC. It yields the protein CASSPDSSYGYTF.

The chain has TRBV11-1 and TRBJ1-5; D might be TRBD1 (5 bases). Trimming shortened V by 5 bases and J by 4 bases, and 9 bases separated the two germline ends. This CDR3 region has 13 residues. Germline loops: CDR1 SGHAT, CDR2 FQDESV (reference sequence). CDR3 nucleotide sequence: TGTGCCAGCAGCCCCAGACAGAATCAGCCCCAGCATTTT. Its translation: CASSPRQNQPQHF. Combining the CDR3 with reference TRBV11-1 and TRBJ1-5 gives the whole variable domain EAEVAQSPRYKITEKSQAVAFWCDPISGHATLYWYRQILGQGPELLVQFQDESVVDDSQLPKDRFSAERLKGVDSTLKIQPAELGDSAMYLCASSPRQNQPQHFGDGTRLSIL.

The CDR3 DNA follows: TGTGCCAGTAGAGCGGTTGACAGGGGGGGTCAGCCCCAGCATTTT. It codes for CASRAVDRGGQPQHF. The J gene is TRBJ1-5, the V gene TRBV19, with 9 bases that match TRBD1. This CDR3 is 15 amino acids long. Trimming took 6 bases from V and 6 from J; bases not matched to a gene: 9. Per the germline V gene, CDR1 is LNHDA and CDR2 is SQIVND (reference sequence).

The chain is built from TRBV9 and TRBJ2-3; 8 bases agree with TRBD2. The CDR3 contains 16 residues. Looked up from germline, CDR1 is SGDLS and CDR2 is YYNGEE. The V segment lost 0 bases and the J segment 2 bases; nucleotides outside the gene matches: 5. The CDR3 sequence is CASSVGAGALTDTQYF. The CDR3 DNA reads as TGTGCCAGCAGCGTAGGAGCGGGGGCCCTCACAGATACGCAGTATTTT.

V gene TRBV6-5 combines with J gene TRBJ1-1; 7 nucleotides match TRBD1. CDR1 and CDR2 from the germline V gene are MNHEY and SVGAGI. The CDR3 extends over 14 amino acids. The J segment lost 4 bases and the V segment lost 7 bases, leaving 9 bases of the junction unmatched. CDR3 bases: TGTGCCAGCACCCAGGGGGGAGGCGGCACTGAAGCTTTCTTT. Its translation: CASTQGGGGTEAFF.